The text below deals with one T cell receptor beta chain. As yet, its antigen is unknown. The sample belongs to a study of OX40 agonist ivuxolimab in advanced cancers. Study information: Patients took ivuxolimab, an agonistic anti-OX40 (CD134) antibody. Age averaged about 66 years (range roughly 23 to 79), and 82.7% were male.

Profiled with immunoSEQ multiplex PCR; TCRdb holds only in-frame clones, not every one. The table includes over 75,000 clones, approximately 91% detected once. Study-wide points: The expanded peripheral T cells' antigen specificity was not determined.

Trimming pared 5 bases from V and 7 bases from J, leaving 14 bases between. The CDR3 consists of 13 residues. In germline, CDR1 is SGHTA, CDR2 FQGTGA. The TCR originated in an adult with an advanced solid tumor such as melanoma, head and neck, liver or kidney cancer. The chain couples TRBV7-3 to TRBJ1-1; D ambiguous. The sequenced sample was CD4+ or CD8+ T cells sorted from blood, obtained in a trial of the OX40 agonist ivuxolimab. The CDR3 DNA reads TGTGCCAGCAGCCAAGGTTCCGGATTTGAAGCTTTCTTT. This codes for CASSQGSGFEAFF.